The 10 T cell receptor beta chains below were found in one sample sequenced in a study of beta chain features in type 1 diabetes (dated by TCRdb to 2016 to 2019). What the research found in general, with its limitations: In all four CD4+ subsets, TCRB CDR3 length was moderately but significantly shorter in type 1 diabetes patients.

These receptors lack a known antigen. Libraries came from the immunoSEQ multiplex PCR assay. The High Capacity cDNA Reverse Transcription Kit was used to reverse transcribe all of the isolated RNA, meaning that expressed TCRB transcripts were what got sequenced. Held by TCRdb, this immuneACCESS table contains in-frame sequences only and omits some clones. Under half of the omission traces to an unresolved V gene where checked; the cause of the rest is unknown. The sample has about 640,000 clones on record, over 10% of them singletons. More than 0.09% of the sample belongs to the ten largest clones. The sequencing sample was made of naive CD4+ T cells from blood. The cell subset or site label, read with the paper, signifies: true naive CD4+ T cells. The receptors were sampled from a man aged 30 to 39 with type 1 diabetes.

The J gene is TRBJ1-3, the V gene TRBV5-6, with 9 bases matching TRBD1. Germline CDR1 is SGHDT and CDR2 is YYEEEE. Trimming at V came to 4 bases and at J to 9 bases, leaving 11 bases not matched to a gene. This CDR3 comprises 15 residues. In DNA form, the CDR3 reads TGTGCCAGCAGCGTAAGGGACAGGGATTTTGGCACCATATATTTT. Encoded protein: CASSVRDRDFGTIYF. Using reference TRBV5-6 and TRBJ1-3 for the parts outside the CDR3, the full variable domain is DAGVTQSPTHLIKTRGQQVTLRCSPKSGHDTVSWYQQALGQGPQFIFQYYEEEERQRGNFPDRFSGHQFPNYSSELNVNALLLGDSALYLCASSVRDRDFGTIYFGEGSWLTVV.

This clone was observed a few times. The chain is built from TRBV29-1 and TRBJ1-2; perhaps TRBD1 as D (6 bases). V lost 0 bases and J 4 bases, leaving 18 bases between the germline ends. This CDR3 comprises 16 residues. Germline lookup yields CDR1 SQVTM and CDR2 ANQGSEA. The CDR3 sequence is CSVEDRAPEGVYGYTF. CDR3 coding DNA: TGCAGCGTTGAAGATCGGGCGCCGGAGGGGGTCTATGGCTACACCTTC. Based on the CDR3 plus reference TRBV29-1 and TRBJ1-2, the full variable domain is SAVISQKPSRDICQRGTSLTIQCQVDSQVTMMFWYRQQPGQSLTLIATANQGSEATYESGFVIDKFPISRPNLTFSTLTVSNMSPEDSSIYLCSVEDRAPEGVYGYTFGSGTRLTVV.

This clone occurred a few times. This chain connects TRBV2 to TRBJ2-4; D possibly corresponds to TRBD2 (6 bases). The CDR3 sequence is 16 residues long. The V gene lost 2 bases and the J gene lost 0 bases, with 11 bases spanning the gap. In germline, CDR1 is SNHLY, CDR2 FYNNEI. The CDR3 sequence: CASSERRGLAKNIQYF. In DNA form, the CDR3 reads TGTGCCAGCAGTGAACGACGGGGACTAGCCAAAAACATTCAGTACTTC.

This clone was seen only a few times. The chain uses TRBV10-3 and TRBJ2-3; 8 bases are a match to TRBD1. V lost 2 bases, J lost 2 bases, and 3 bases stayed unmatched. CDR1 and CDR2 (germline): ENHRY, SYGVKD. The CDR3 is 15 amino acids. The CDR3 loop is CAISEVQGVTDTQYF. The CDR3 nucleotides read TGTGCCATCAGTGAGGTACAGGGGGTCACAGATACGCAGTATTTT.

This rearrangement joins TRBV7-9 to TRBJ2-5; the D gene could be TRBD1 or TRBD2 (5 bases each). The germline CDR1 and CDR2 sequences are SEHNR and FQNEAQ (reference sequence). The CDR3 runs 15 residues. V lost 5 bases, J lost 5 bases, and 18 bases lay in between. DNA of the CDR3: TGTGCCAGCAGCGTCGGGACGGTTATTCGGGAGACCCAGTACTTC. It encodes CASSVGTVIRETQYF.

This CDR3 is CASSLDTPNRYGYTF. The CDR3 DNA sequence: TGTGCCAGCAGCTTAGACACCCCCAATCGCTATGGCTACACCTTC. The V and J genes are TRBV7-8 and TRBJ1-2; D is unresolved. The CDR3 extends over 15 amino acids. Germline CDR1 SGHVS, CDR2 FQNEAQ. V lost 1 base and J 4 bases, leaving 13 bases between the germline ends.

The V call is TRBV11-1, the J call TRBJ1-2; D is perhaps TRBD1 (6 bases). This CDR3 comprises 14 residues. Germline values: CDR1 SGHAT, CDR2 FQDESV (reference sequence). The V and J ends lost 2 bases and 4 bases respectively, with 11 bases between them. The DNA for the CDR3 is TGTGCCAGCAGCTTATCCGACAGGTCCTATGGCTACACCTTC. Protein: CASSLSDRSYGYTF.

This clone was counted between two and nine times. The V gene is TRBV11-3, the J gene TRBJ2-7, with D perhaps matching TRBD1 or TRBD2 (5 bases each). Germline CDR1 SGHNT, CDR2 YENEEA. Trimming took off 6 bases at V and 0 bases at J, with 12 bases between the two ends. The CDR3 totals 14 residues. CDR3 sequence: CASSPGDGSYEQYF. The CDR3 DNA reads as TGTGCCAGCAGTCCCGGGGACGGCTCCTACGAGCAGTACTTC.

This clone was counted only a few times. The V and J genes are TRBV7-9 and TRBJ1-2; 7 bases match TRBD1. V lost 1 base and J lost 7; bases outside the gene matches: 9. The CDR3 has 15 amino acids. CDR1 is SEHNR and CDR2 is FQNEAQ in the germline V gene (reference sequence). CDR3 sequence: CASSLDGTGDSGYTF. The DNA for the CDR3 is TGTGCCAGCAGCTTAGACGGTACAGGGGATTCTGGCTACACCTTC. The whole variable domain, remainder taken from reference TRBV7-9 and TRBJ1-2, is DTGVSQNPRHKITKRGQNVTFRCDPISEHNRLYWYRQTLGQGPEFLTYFQNEAQLEKSRLLSDRFSAERPKGSFSTLEIQRTEQGDSAMYLCASSLDGTGDSGYTFGSGTRLTVV.

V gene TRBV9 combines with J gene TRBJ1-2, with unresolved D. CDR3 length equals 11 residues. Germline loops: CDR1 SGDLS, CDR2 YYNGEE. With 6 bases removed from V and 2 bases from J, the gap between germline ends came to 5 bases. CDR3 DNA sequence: TGTGCCAGCACCCGGAACTATGGCTACACCTTC. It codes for CASTRNYGYTF.